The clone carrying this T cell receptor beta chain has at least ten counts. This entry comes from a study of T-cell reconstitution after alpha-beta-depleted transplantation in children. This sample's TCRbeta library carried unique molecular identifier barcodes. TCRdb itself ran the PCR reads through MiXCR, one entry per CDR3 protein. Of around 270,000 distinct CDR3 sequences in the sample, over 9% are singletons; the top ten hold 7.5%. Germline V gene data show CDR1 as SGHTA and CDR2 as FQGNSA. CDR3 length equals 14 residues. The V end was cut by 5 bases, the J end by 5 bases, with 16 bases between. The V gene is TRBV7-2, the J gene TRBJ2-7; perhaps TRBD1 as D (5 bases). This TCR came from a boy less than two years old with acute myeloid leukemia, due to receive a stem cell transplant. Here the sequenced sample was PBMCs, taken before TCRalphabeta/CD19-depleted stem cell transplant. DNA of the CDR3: TGTGCCAGCAGCCGTGTCGCAGGGTATAACGAGCAGTACTTC. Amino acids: CASSRVAGYNEQYF.